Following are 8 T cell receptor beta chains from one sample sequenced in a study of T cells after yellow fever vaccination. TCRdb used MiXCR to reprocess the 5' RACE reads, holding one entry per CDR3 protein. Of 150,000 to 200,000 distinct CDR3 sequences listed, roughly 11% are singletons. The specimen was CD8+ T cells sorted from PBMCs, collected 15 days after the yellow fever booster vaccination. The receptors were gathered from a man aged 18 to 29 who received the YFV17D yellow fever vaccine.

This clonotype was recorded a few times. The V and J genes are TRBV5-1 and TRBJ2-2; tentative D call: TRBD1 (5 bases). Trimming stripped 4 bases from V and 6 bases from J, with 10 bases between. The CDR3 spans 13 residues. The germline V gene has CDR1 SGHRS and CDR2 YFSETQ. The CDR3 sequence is CASSLRVAGELFF. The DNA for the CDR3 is TGCGCCAGCAGCCTCAGGGTAGCCGGGGAGCTGTTTTTT.

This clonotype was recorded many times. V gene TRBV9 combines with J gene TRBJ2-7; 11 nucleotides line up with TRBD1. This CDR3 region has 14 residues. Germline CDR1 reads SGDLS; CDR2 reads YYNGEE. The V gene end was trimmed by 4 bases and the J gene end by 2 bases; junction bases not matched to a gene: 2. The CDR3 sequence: CASSPGQGAYEQYF. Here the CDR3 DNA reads TGTGCCAGCAGCCCGGGACAGGGGGCCTACGAGCAGTACTTC.

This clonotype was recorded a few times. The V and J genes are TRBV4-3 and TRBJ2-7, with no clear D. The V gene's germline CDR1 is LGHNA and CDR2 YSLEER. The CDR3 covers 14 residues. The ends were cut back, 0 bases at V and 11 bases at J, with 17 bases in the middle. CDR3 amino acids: CASSQDLEDGRKYF. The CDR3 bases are TGCGCCAGCAGCCAAGATCTAGAGGACGGGCGGAAGTACTTC.

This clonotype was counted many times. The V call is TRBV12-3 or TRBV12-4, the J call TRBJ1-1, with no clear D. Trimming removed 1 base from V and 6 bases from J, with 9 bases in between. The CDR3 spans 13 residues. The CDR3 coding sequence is TGTGCCAGCAGTTTAGGGGGATCCGCTGAAGCTTTCTTT. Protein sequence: CASSLGGSAEAFF.

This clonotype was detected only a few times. The CDR3 is CASTPTGLQETQYF. As DNA, the CDR3 is TGTGCCAGCACCCCGACAGGGCTGCAAGAGACCCAGTACTTC. V and J are TRBV12-3 or TRBV12-4 and TRBJ2-5; TRBD1 agrees at 7 bases. The trim removed 7 bases at V and 2 bases at J, leaving 7 bases unmatched. This CDR3 has 14 amino acids.

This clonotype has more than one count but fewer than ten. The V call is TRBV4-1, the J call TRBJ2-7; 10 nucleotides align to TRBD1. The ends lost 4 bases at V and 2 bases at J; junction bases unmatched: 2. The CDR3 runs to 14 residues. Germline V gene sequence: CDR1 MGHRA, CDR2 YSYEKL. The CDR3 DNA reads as TGCGCCAGCAGCCGCGGACAGGGGGCCTACGAGCAGTACTTC. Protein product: CASSRGQGAYEQYF.

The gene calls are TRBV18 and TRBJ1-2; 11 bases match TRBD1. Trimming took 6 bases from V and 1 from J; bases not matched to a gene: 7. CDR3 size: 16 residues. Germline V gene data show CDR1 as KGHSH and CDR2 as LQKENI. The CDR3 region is CASSEDRGPLNYGYTF. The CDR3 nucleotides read TGTGCCAGCTCGGAGGACAGGGGGCCCCTTAACTATGGCTACACCTTC.

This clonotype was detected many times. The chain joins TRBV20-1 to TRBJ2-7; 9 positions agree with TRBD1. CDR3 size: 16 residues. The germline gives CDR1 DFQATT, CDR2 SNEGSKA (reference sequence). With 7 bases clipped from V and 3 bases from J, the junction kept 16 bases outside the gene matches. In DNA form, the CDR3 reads TGCAGTGTCTCGAACTCTCCGGGACAGGGAGACTACGAGCAGTACGTC. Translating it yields CSVSNSPGQGDYEQYV.